One sample yielded the 31 T cell receptor beta chains listed below, sequenced in a study of CD8+ T cells in alopecia areata. cDNA serving as the sequencing template came from extracted, reverse transcribed RNA. Only in-frame clones appear in the TCRdb table, and some are missing; sequencing was by immunoSEQ multiplex PCR. The sample holds over 150,000 clones, over 55% seen once. The input for sequencing was CD4+ T cells sorted from blood, taken at week 0. These receptors all stem from a human donor with alopecia areata.

This clone was seen once. The chain employs TRBV7-9 and TRBJ2-6; possible D gene TRBD2, 6 bases. Trimming cost V 4 bases and J 1 base, with 8 bases left between them. CDR3 size: 15 residues. Germline loops: CDR1 SEHNR, CDR2 FQNEAQ (reference sequence). CDR3 DNA sequence: TGTGCCAGCAGCTCACGGGGGTCTGGGGCCAACGTCCTGACTTTC. It is translated as CASSSRGSGANVLTF.

The genes are TRBV19 and TRBJ2-1, with TRBD2 matching over 8 bases. In germline, CDR1 is LNHDA, CDR2 SQIVND (reference sequence). The CDR3 loop spans 16 amino acids. V shed 3 bases and J 6 bases; nucleotides not matched to a gene: 10. This CDR3 reads CASSIVTGAGGNEQFF. The CDR3 DNA reads TGTGCCAGTAGTATTGTTACGGGGGCGGGAGGCAATGAGCAGTTCTTC.

The chain recombines TRBV7-3 with TRBJ2-6; no definite D call. The CDR3 consists of 15 residues. The germline V gene encodes CDR1 SGHTA and CDR2 FQGTGA. V was shortened by 5 bases and J by 0 bases, with 8 bases between the two germline ends. The CDR3 region is CASSPGLSGANVLTF. CDR3 in DNA: TGTGCCAGCAGCCCCGGGCTCTCTGGGGCCAACGTCCTGACTTTC.

The gene calls are TRBV10-3 and TRBJ1-2; no firm D call. The V and J ends lost 3 bases and 8 bases respectively, with 10 bases between them. The CDR3 sequence is 12 residues long. In germline, CDR1 is ENHRY, CDR2 SYGVKD. The CDR3 region has the DNA TGTGCCATCAGTGATCCCGTGTTGGGCTACACCTTC. This translates into CAISDPVLGYTF.

The rearrangement links TRBV19 to TRBJ1-1; D unresolved. The CDR3 runs to 12 residues. V lost 5 bases and J 7 bases, leaving 11 bases between the germline ends. Germline loops: CDR1 LNHDA, CDR2 SQIVND (reference sequence). CDR3 sequence: CASSGPIGEAFF. The CDR3, as DNA: TGTGCCAGTAGTGGCCCGATTGGTGAAGCTTTCTTT.

The V call is TRBV11-2, the J call TRBJ2-6; tentatively, D is TRBD1 (6 bases). The CDR3 consists of 15 residues. Germline V gene data show CDR1 as SGHAT and CDR2 as FQNNGV. V shed 3 bases and J shed 2 bases, with 8 bases lying between them. The CDR3 here is CASSLGAPGANVLTF. The CDR3 bases are TGTGCCAGCAGCTTGGGGGCCCCTGGGGCCAACGTCCTGACTTTC.

The table lists this clone with a few counts. This specimen includes other DNA sequences encoding the same CDR3. The J gene is TRBJ1-2, the V gene TRBV29-1; no reliable D call. There are 12 residues in the CDR3. The germline gives CDR1 SQVTM, CDR2 ANQGSEA. The V gene lost 4 bases and the J gene lost 2 bases, with 8 bases spanning the gap. The CDR3, as DNA: TGCAGCGTTGCTGCCAGCAACTATGGCTACACCTTC. Its protein product is CSVAASNYGYTF. Full variable domain (missing parts from reference TRBV29-1 and TRBJ1-2): SAVISQKPSRDICQRGTSLTIQCQVDSQVTMMFWYRQQPGQSLTLIATANQGSEATYESGFVIDKFPISRPNLTFSTLTVSNMSPEDSSIYLCSVAASNYGYTFGSGTRLTVV.

V is TRBV30 and J is TRBJ2-7; D may match TRBD1 or TRBD2 (5 bases each). Germline V gene data show CDR1 as GTSNPN and CDR2 as SVGIG (reference sequence). This CDR3 comprises 15 residues. V was clipped by 4 bases and J by 2 bases, with 18 bases between them. The CDR3 protein is CAWMVPGGRAYEQYF. The CDR3 region has the DNA TGTGCCTGGATGGTCCCTGGGGGAAGAGCCTACGAGCAGTACTTC.

The chain has TRBV29-1 and TRBJ1-2; the D gene is possibly TRBD1 (6 bases). Trimming shortened V by 4 bases and J by 5 bases, and 20 bases separated the two germline ends. The CDR3 runs to 15 residues. The germline gives CDR1 SQVTM, CDR2 ANQGSEA. The CDR3 protein is CSVGETGGRPYGYTF. Written as DNA, the CDR3 is TGCAGCGTTGGCGAGACAGGTGGACGGCCATATGGCTACACCTTC.

This chain joins TRBV27 and TRBJ2-5; the D gene is possibly TRBD1 (6 bases). Matching the DNA end better, TRBJ2-7 makes the J call doubtful. Germline CDR1 MNHEY, CDR2 SMNVEV (reference sequence). CDR3 length: 15 amino acids. CDR3 sequence: CASSSPAGAYTEQYF. In nucleotides, the CDR3 is TGTGCCAGCAGTAGCCCTGCAGGGGCCTATACCGAGCAGTACTTC.

In this sample, this clone turned up a few times. This chain links TRBV29-1 with TRBJ1-1; TRBD1 is a possible D gene (6 bases). With 3 bases removed from V and 1 base from J, the gap between germline ends came to 12 bases. The CDR3 is 14 amino acids. Germline V CDR1 and CDR2: SQVTM, ANQGSEA. The DNA for the CDR3 is TGCAGCGTTGAGCCGGGGGCTACGAACACTGAAGCTTTCTTT. This codes for CSVEPGATNTEAFF.

In this sample, this clone turned up a few times. The chain's CDR3 is CASSPGLAGTGELFF. The DNA for the CDR3 is TGTGCCAGCAGCCCTGGACTAGCGGGGACGGGGGAGCTGTTTTTT. This chain uses TRBV11-2 with TRBJ2-2, with 12 bases fitting TRBD2. Germline V gene lookup returns CDR1 SGHAT and CDR2 FQNNGV. The junction had 6 bases not matched to a gene; V was cut back by 5 bases and J by 8 bases. The CDR3 contains 15 residues.

This sequence joins TRBV11-3 and TRBJ1-1; unclear D gene. Germline CDR1 reads SGHNT; CDR2 reads YENEEA. V was shortened by 1 base and J by 5 bases, with 17 bases between the two germline ends. The CDR3 has 16 residues. Here the CDR3 reads CASSLALGPLNTEAFF. DNA for the CDR3: TGTGCCAGCAGCTTAGCCCTCGGACCGCTTAATACTGAAGCTTTCTTT.

There are many counts of this clone. The V and J genes are TRBV2 and TRBJ2-1, with D possibly being TRBD1 (5 bases). The CDR3 covers 13 residues. V lost 4 bases and J 5 bases, leaving 9 bases between the germline ends. Germline CDR1 reads SNHLY; CDR2 reads FYNNEI. CDR3 amino acids: CASSVGPDNEQFF. DNA of the CDR3: TGTGCCAGCAGTGTGGGGCCAGACAATGAGCAGTTCTTC.

V gene TRBV7-2 combines with J gene TRBJ1-1; D remains unclear. Trimming stripped 6 bases from V and 0 bases from J, with 8 bases between. Germline V gene sequence: CDR1 SGHTA, CDR2 FQGNSA. This CDR3 spans 13 amino acids. The CDR3 is CASRKRMNTEAFF. For the CDR3, the DNA is TGTGCCAGCAGAAAGAGAATGAACACTGAAGCTTTCTTT.

The V gene is TRBV30, the J gene TRBJ2-3; TRBD1 matches at 10 bases. Trimming took 3 bases from V and 3 from J; bases not matched to a gene: 6. The CDR3 loop spans 15 amino acids. CDR1 and CDR2 from the germline V gene are GTSNPN and SVGIG (reference sequence). CDR3 DNA sequence: TGTGCCTGGAGGGAGGGACAGGGGTGGACAGATACGCAGTATTTT. It encodes CAWREGQGWTDTQYF.

This chain uses TRBV7-2 with TRBJ2-5; D is possibly TRBD1 (5 bases). V lost 5 bases and J 4 bases, leaving 14 bases between the germline ends. CDR1 SGHTA and CDR2 FQGNSA come from the germline V gene. This CDR3 has 14 residues. The CDR3 coding sequence is TGTGCCAGCAGCGCGGTGGGGCCGGGAGAGACCCAGTACTTC. Encoded protein: CASSAVGPGETQYF.

The chain links TRBV30 to TRBJ2-6; possibly TRBD1 for D (6 bases). The CDR3 is 15 amino acids. Germline loops: CDR1 GTSNPN, CDR2 SVGIG (reference sequence). The germline V and J ends were trimmed by 4 bases and 0 bases, with 10 bases remaining between them. This chain's CDR3 is CAWTEGGSGANVLTF. In DNA, the CDR3 is TGTGCCTGGACCGAAGGGGGCTCTGGGGCCAACGTCCTGACTTTC.

The chain uses TRBV27 and TRBJ1-2, with 11 bases aligning to TRBD1. Trimming took 6 bases from V and 6 from J; bases not matched to a gene: 6. The CDR3 totals 14 residues. Germline CDR1 reads MNHEY; CDR2 reads SMNVEV (reference sequence). DNA of the CDR3: TGTGCCAGCAGAGGACAGGGGGCGCGGGATGGCTACACCTTC. The encoded protein is CASRGQGARDGYTF.

This clone was counted only a few times. V gene TRBV29-1 combines with J gene TRBJ1-2; possible D gene TRBD1, 5 bases. Germline-derived CDR1 and CDR2 are SQVTM and ANQGSEA. The CDR3 sequence is 13 residues long. The V end lost 0 bases, the J end lost 7 bases, and 12 bases lay between the germline ends. CDR3: CSVEDLGGAGYTF. The CDR3 coding sequence is TGCAGCGTTGAAGATCTAGGTGGGGCTGGCTACACCTTC.

The chain recombines TRBV5-1 with TRBJ2-1; 8 bases are shared with TRBD2. V shed 0 bases and J 6 bases; nucleotides not matched to a gene: 5. CDR1 is SGHRS and CDR2 is YFSETQ in the germline V gene. The CDR3 loop spans 15 amino acids. The CDR3 loop is CASSLDGTSPNEQFF. CDR3 coding DNA: TGCGCCAGCAGCTTGGACGGGACTAGTCCCAATGAGCAGTTCTTC.

V gene TRBV15 combines with J gene TRBJ1-5; D gene ambiguous. Germline CDR1 reads LNHNV; CDR2 reads YYDKDF (reference sequence). V lost 1 base and J lost 5, with 9 bases in between. The CDR3 spans 14 residues. The CDR3: CATSRVGMDQPQHF. The CDR3 bases are TGTGCCACCAGCAGAGTTGGGATGGATCAGCCCCAGCATTTT.

The chain employs TRBV30 and TRBJ2-2; 8 bases match TRBD2. Trimming cost V 3 bases and J 6 bases; bases outside gene matches: 9. The CDR3 contains 15 residues. In germline, CDR1 is GTSNPN, CDR2 SVGIG (reference sequence). The CDR3: CAWRRGLVEAGELFF. As DNA, the CDR3 is TGTGCCTGGAGGAGGGGACTAGTTGAAGCCGGGGAGCTGTTTTTT.

The CDR3, as DNA: TGCGCCAGCAGCCAGTTTCCAAAAACCGGGGAGCTGTTTTTT. Translating gives CASSQFPKTGELFF. The chain has TRBV4-3 and TRBJ2-2; D is uncertain. This CDR3 contains 14 residues. Germline V gene lookup returns CDR1 LGHNA and CDR2 YSLEER. V was cut by 3 bases and J by 5 bases, with 10 bases left in between.

This rearrangement joins TRBV29-1 to TRBJ2-1, with D perhaps TRBD1 or TRBD2 (5 bases each). Looked up from germline, CDR1 is SQVTM and CDR2 is ANQGSEA. The CDR3 extends over 13 amino acids. V was pared by 3 bases and J by 7 bases, with 13 bases between. The CDR3 spells CSVDIGGWNEQFF. CDR3 bases: TGCAGCGTTGACATTGGGGGTTGGAATGAGCAGTTCTTC.

This clone was detected a few times. The chain carries TRBV6-4 and TRBJ2-3; D not resolved. V lost 0 bases to trimming and J lost 3 bases, with 10 bases between them. The CDR3 covers 15 residues. Germline V gene lookup returns CDR1 MRHNA and CDR2 SNTAGT. The CDR3 spells CASSDSNYATDTQYF. The CDR3 nucleotides read TGTGCCAGCAGTGACTCGAACTATGCGACAGATACGCAGTATTTT.

The genes are TRBV29-1 and TRBJ2-5; no reliable D call. The V end lost 0 bases, the J end lost 2 bases, and 10 bases lay between the germline ends. The CDR3 totals 14 residues. Per germline, CDR1 SQVTM and CDR2 ANQGSEA. This CDR3 is CSVEDRRQQETQYF. Written as DNA, the CDR3 is TGCAGCGTTGAAGATCGTCGGCAGCAAGAGACCCAGTACTTC.

This clone was recorded once. The CDR3 here is CASSAGRQGRDGYTF. CDR3 bases: TGTGCCAGCAGCGCAGGGAGGCAGGGACGAGATGGCTACACCTTC. V is TRBV9 and J is TRBJ1-2; possibly TRBD1 for D (5 bases). There are 15 residues in the CDR3. V was shortened by 3 bases and J by 6 bases, with 18 bases between the two germline ends. CDR1 and CDR2 from the germline V gene are SGDLS and YYNGEE.

The CDR3 here is CAWSQVKVAFF. CDR3 nucleotides: TGTGCCTGGAGCCAAGTTAAGGTGGCTTTCTTT. The chain carries TRBV30 and TRBJ1-1; D is undetermined. The germline gives CDR1 GTSNPN, CDR2 SVGIG (reference sequence). Trimming took off 3 bases at V and 11 bases at J, with 13 bases between the two ends. The CDR3 consists of 11 residues.

The V call is TRBV30, the J call TRBJ2-7; 7 nucleotides line up with TRBD1. This CDR3 region has 14 residues. Germline lookup yields CDR1 GTSNPN and CDR2 SVGIG (reference sequence). J gave up 0 bases and V 5 bases, and 7 bases lay outside the gene matches. DNA of the CDR3: TGTGCCTGGGACGGACGGGACAGCTCCTACGAGCAGTACTTC. This translates into CAWDGRDSSYEQYF.

The chain links TRBV29-1 to TRBJ1-1; 12 bases line up with TRBD1. The V gene's germline CDR1 is SQVTM and CDR2 ANQGSEA. The CDR3 sequence is 16 residues long. Germline trimming cut 7 bases from V and 0 bases from J; bases unmatched to any gene: 9. The CDR3: CSGRGTGGRVNTEAFF. The DNA of the CDR3 is TGCAGCGGCCGAGGGACAGGGGGCCGCGTGAACACTGAAGCTTTCTTT.